A single sample is the source of the 15 T cell receptor beta chains below, sequenced in a study of early stage breast cancer tumors. Assay used: immunoSEQ multiplex PCR; TCRdb lists only in-frame clones, some missing. This sample has about 31,000 clones; roughly 77% occur once, and the top ten carry around 9.1%. Sequences were obtained from breast tumor tissue. These receptors were collected from a person aged 25 to 40 with breast cancer.

This clone was seen just once. The chain recombines TRBV11-1 with TRBJ1-1, with TRBD1 as a possible D gene (6 bases). With 1 base removed from V and 7 bases from J, the gap between germline ends came to 7 bases. Germline assignment: CDR1 SGHAT and CDR2 FQDESV (reference sequence). The CDR3 runs to 12 residues. The DNA of the CDR3 is TGTGCCAGCAGCTTAGACAGGGATGAAGCTTTCTTT. It specifies CASSLDRDEAFF. Drawing the rest from reference TRBV11-1 and TRBJ1-1, the complete variable domain is EAEVAQSPRYKITEKSQAVAFWCDPISGHATLYWYRQILGQGPELLVQFQDESVVDDSQLPKDRFSAERLKGVDSTLKIQPAELGDSAMYLCASSLDRDEAFFGQGTRLTVV.

The V and J genes are TRBV10-3 and TRBJ1-1, with D perhaps TRBD1 (5 bases). V lost 11 bases to trimming and J lost 0 bases, with 13 bases between them. Germline assignment: CDR1 ENHRY and CDR2 SYGVKD. The length of the CDR3 is 13 residues. The CDR3 spells CASDSGMNTEAFF. CDR3 nucleotide sequence: TGTGCCTCCGACAGCGGTATGAACACTGAAGCTTTCTTT.

This clone has only a few counts. This rearrangement joins TRBV6-1 to TRBJ1-1, with a weak D call TRBD1 (5 bases). CDR1 and CDR2 from the germline V gene are MNHNS and SASEGT. The CDR3 sequence is 12 residues long. Trimming removed 3 bases at V and 7 bases at J, with 9 bases between. The CDR3 sequence: CASSELRGEAFF. CDR3 nucleotide sequence: TGTGCCAGCAGTGAGTTAAGGGGTGAAGCTTTCTTT.

The rearrangement joins TRBV6-5 to TRBJ1-4, with 8 bases lining up with TRBD1. This CDR3 region has 14 residues. The germline V gene encodes CDR1 MNHEY and CDR2 SVGAGI. Trimming at V came to 6 bases and at J to 5 bases, leaving 5 bases not matched to a gene. The CDR3 protein is CASRPQGANEKLFF. For the CDR3, the DNA is TGTGCCAGCAGACCTCAGGGGGCGAATGAAAAACTGTTTTTT.

V is TRBV11-3 and J is TRBJ2-3, with 7 bases lining up with TRBD2. The CDR3 spans 14 residues. Trimming cost V 5 bases and J 1 base; bases outside gene matches: 3. The germline V gene has CDR1 SGHNT and CDR2 YENEEA. This chain's CDR3 is CASSTLAGTDTQYF. In DNA, the CDR3 is TGTGCCAGCAGCACCCTAGCGGGCACAGATACGCAGTATTTT.

This clone has only a few counts. V is TRBV7-2 and J is TRBJ2-7, with D possibly being TRBD1 (6 bases). This CDR3 is 14 amino acids long. The V gene's germline CDR1 is SGHTA and CDR2 FQGNSA. The V end lost 3 bases, the J end lost 2 bases, and 11 bases lay between the germline ends. CDR3 residues: CASSFSGVAYEQYF. The CDR3 bases are TGTGCCAGCAGCTTCTCAGGGGTAGCCTACGAGCAGTACTTC. The whole variable domain, remainder taken from reference TRBV7-2 and TRBJ2-7, is GAGVSQSPSNKVTEKGKDVELRCDPISGHTALYWYRQSLGQGLEFLIYFQGNSAPDKSGLPSDRFSAERTGGSVSTLTIQRTQQEDSAVYLCASSFSGVAYEQYFGPGTRLTVT.

The chain employs TRBV5-1 and TRBJ1-2; TRBD1 agrees at 7 bases. The CDR3 covers 15 residues. V shed 2 bases, J shed 4 bases, and the junction held 8 bases outside the gene matches. The germline V gene encodes CDR1 SGHRS and CDR2 YFSETQ. The CDR3 is CASSLGEGGFYGYTF. The CDR3 DNA reads TGCGCCAGCAGCTTAGGGGAAGGGGGCTTCTATGGCTACACCTTC.

This clone has just a few counts. The chain links TRBV11-2 to TRBJ2-7; 8 nucleotides align to TRBD2. The V segment lost 5 bases and the J segment 7 bases; nucleotides outside the gene matches: 13. The CDR3 length is 15 residues. CDR1 is SGHAT and CDR2 is FQNNGV in the germline V gene. The CDR3 reads CASSPRLARLREQYF. CDR3 bases: TGTGCCAGCAGCCCCCGACTAGCGCGGCTACGGGAGCAGTACTTC.

The rearrangement links TRBV9 to TRBJ2-5; perhaps D is TRBD1 or TRBD2 (5 bases each). Germline CDR1 reads SGDLS; CDR2 reads YYNGEE. V shed 4 bases and J shed 5 bases, with 15 bases lying between them. This CDR3 is built from 14 residues. The CDR3 loop reads CASSQFAWGETQYF. The CDR3 nucleotides read TGTGCCAGCAGCCAGTTCGCGTGGGGGGAGACCCAGTACTTC.

The chain couples TRBV21-1 to TRBJ1-3; the D call in the table, TRBD1, was not verified against the DNA. TRBV21-1 is described as a pseudogene. This CDR3 is 13 amino acids long. CDR3 protein: CAPRQGAGNTIYF. The CDR3 DNA reads TGTGCCCCCAGACAGGGGGCTGGAAACACCATATATTTT.

This chain joins TRBV6-4 and TRBJ2-3; 16 nucleotides line up with TRBD2. CDR3 length: 20 residues. The V gene end was trimmed by 2 bases and the J gene end by 1 base; junction bases not matched to a gene: 9. Germline lookup yields CDR1 MRHNA and CDR2 SNTAGT. CDR3 residues: CASSDAGTSGRASGTDTQYF. The DNA of the CDR3 is TGTGCCAGCAGTGACGCCGGGACTAGCGGGAGGGCTTCGGGCACAGATACGCAGTATTTT.

This clone has only one observation. The chain links TRBV5-5 to TRBJ2-3, with D perhaps matching TRBD1 (7 bases). The CDR3 has 16 amino acids. The V and J ends lost 4 bases and 0 bases respectively, with 15 bases between them. Germline V gene data show CDR1 as SGHKS and CDR2 as YYEKEE (reference sequence). CDR3 in DNA: TGTGCCAGCAGCCGGAGGGACAGTCCTAGCACAGATACGCAGTATTTT. It codes for CASSRRDSPSTDTQYF.

This chain connects TRBV6-5 to TRBJ2-7, with D maybe TRBD2 (6 bases). This CDR3 spans 14 amino acids. CDR1 is MNHEY, CDR2 SVGAGI, per germline. V was clipped by 7 bases and J by 3 bases, with 16 bases between them. The CDR3 loop reads CASIFSREDYEQYF. The CDR3 region has the DNA TGTGCCAGCATTTTTTCGAGGGAGGACTACGAGCAGTACTTC.

This clone was recorded only once. The chain combines TRBV4-3 with TRBJ2-1, with 11 positions matching TRBD2. The CDR3 length is 18 residues. V lost 1 base and J lost 1; bases outside the gene matches: 6. Germline loops: CDR1 LGHNA, CDR2 YSLEER. DNA of the CDR3: TGCGCCAGCAGCCAAGGGTTCACTAGCGGGGGTTCCTACAATGAGCAGTTCTTC. Translation: CASSQGFTSGGSYNEQFF.

V usage is TRBV30 and J usage is TRBJ1-2; D is undetermined. The V gene lost 0 bases and the J gene lost 7 bases, with 9 bases spanning the gap. CDR1 is GTSNPN, CDR2 SVGIG, per germline (reference sequence). This CDR3 comprises 12 residues. Here the CDR3 reads CAWSVLGSGYTF. CDR3 in DNA: TGTGCCTGGAGTGTACTGGGGAGTGGCTACACCTTC.